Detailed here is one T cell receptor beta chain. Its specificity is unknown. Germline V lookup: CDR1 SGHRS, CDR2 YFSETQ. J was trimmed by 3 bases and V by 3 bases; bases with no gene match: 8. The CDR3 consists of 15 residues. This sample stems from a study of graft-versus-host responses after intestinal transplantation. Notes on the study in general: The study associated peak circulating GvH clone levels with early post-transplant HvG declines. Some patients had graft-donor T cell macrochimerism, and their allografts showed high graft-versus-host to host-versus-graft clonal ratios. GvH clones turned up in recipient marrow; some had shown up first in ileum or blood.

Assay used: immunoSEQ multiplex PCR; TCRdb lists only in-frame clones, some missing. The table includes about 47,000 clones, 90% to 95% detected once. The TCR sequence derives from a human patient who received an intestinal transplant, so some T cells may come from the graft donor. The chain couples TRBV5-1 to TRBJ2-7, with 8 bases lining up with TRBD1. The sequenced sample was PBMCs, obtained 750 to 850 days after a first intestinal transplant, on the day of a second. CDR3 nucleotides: TGCGCCAGCAGCTACTTGACAGGGGCAGGCTACGAGCAGTACTTC. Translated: CASSYLTGAGYEQYF.